This is a list of T cell receptor beta chains from one sample in a study of CD8 T cells in Susac syndrome. MiXCR, run by TCRdb on the immunoSEQ multiplex PCR reads, gives a single entry per CDR3 protein. The sample yields about 200,000 distinct CDR3 sequences, under 97% seen once. The specimen sequenced was CD4+ T cells from PBMCs. The receptors originated from a human donor with multiple sclerosis. Both conserved end residues are part of each CDR3. Each record gives: clone size, CDR3 length, D gene, V gene, J gene, CDR3 DNA, CDR3 protein. The D gene is left open where the match is weak. Some rows mark clone size as missing; the rest say once, few, many or name a class of expanded clone.

size: -
length: 15
D: -
V: TRBV7-2
J: TRBJ2-1
DNA: TGTGCCAGCAGCTTAGTCGTCGGGGTAACAAATGAGCAGTTCTTC
CDR3: CASSLVVGVTNEQFF

size: few
length: 12
D: -
V: TRBV5-8
J: TRBJ2-3
DNA: TGTGCCAGCAGCTTGGTTCCAGATACGCAGTATTTT
CDR3: CASSLVPDTQYF

size: -
length: 13
D: -
V: TRBV7-7
J: TRBJ2-5
DNA: TGTGCCAGCAGCCAGAAGGGGGGAGAGACCCAGTACTTC
CDR3: CASSQKGGETQYF

size: -
length: 17
D: TRBD1
V: TRBV3-1
J: TRBJ1-2
DNA: TGTGCCAGCAGCCCCCTCCTTCCTAGACAGGGTTGGAGAGGCTACACCTTC
CDR3: CASSPLLPRQGWRGYTF

size: few
length: 16
D: -
V: TRBV4-1
J: TRBJ2-7
DNA: TGCGCCAGCAGCCAAGATTCTCTCTCGGGGCGCTACGAGCAGTACTTC
CDR3: CASSQDSLSGRYEQYF

size: -
length: 14
D: TRBD2
V: TRBV20-1
J: TRBJ2-1
DNA: TGCAGTGCTGTTAGCGGGGGCTCCTACAATGAGCAGTTCTTC
CDR3: CSAVSGGSYNEQFF

size: -
length: 13
D: -
V: TRBV12-3/TRBV12-4
J: TRBJ2-7
DNA: TGTGCCAGCAGTTCCCCGACGCGTTACGAGCAGTACTTC
CDR3: CASSSPTRYEQYF

size: -
length: 16
D: -
V: TRBV20-1
J: TRBJ1-5
DNA: TGCAGTGCGAGCCAAGGGACCGATATTGTAGGTCAGCCCCAGCATTTT
CDR3: CSASQGTDIVGQPQHF

size: -
length: 14
D: -
V: TRBV3-1
J: TRBJ1-1
DNA: TGTGCCAGCAGCCAATATGGACCCGACACTGAAGCTTTCTTT
CDR3: CASSQYGPDTEAFF

size: -
length: 11
D: -
V: TRBV20-1
J: TRBJ2-7
DNA: TGCAGTGCTCCACAGGGTTCCGAGCAGTACTTC
CDR3: CSAPQGSEQYF

size: -
length: 14
D: -
V: TRBV15
J: TRBJ1-2
DNA: TGTGCCACCAGAGGTGGGCGTTCTAACTATGGCTACACCTTC
CDR3: CATRGGRSNYGYTF

size: -
length: 14
D: -
V: TRBV20-1
J: TRBJ1-1
DNA: TGCAGTGCTAGAGGAGGGCTGGCGAACACTGAAGCTTTCTTT
CDR3: CSARGGLANTEAFF

size: -
length: 17
D: -
V: TRBV7-3
J: TRBJ2-3
DNA: TGTGCCAGCAGCTTAGGGATGTTGGGGTTTGGCACAGATACGCAGTATTTT
CDR3: CASSLGMLGFGTDTQYF

size: once
length: 15
D: -
V: TRBV7-3
J: TRBJ1-5
DNA: TGTGCCAGCAGCAGGGACGGACATAGCAATCAGCCCCAGCATTTT
CDR3: CASSRDGHSNQPQHF

size: -
length: 15
D: -
V: TRBV20-1
J: TRBJ1-6
DNA: TGCAGTGCTAGAGTCGCAGGGTGGCATAATTCACCCCTCCACTTT
CDR3: CSARVAGWHNSPLHF

size: -
length: 14
D: -
V: TRBV29-1
J: TRBJ2-3
DNA: TGCAGCGTAGATCGGGACTCTAGTACGGATACGCAGTATTTT
CDR3: CSVDRDSSTDTQYF

size: once
length: 13
D: -
V: TRBV2
J: TRBJ1-1
DNA: TGTGCCAGCTGGGACCGAATGAACACTGAAGCTTTCTTT
CDR3: CASWDRMNTEAFF

size: -
length: 14
D: -
V: TRBV7-9
J: TRBJ2-7
DNA: TGTGCCAGCAGCTCCCCCAATGACATTAACGAGCAGTACTTC
CDR3: CASSSPNDINEQYF

size: -
length: 15
D: TRBD1
V: TRBV20-1
J: TRBJ2-1
DNA: TGCAGTGCTCCCGCCGGGACAGTGCGAAGCAATGAGCAGTTCTTC
CDR3: CSAPAGTVRSNEQFF

size: once
length: 13
D: TRBD1
V: TRBV14
J: TRBJ2-3
DNA: TGTGCCAGCAGCCCCCAGGGGGAAGATACGCAGTATTTT
CDR3: CASSPQGEDTQYF

size: -
length: 17
D: -
V: TRBV6-5
J: TRBJ2-7
DNA: TGTGCCAGCAGTTACTCCGGGGACTCATTAAGCTCCTACGAGCAGTACTTC
CDR3: CASSYSGDSLSSYEQYF

size: -
length: 13
D: -
V: TRBV30
J: TRBJ1-2
DNA: TGTGCCGCGACCGGCGGGGGAAACTATGGCTACACCTTC
CDR3: CAATGGGNYGYTF

size: -
length: 14
D: TRBD1
V: TRBV30
J: TRBJ1-6
DNA: TGTGCCTGGATTCTCGGACAGGGCAATTCACCCCTCCACTTT
CDR3: CAWILGQGNSPLHF

size: -
length: 16
D: TRBD1
V: TRBV5-4
J: TRBJ1-2
DNA: TGTGCCAGCAGCTTGATGTCGGGACAGGGAGTGTATGGCTACACCTTC
CDR3: CASSLMSGQGVYGYTF